This TCR beta chain was documented in a study of blood T cell repertoires in COVID-19. The overall study: PBMCs, B-cell-depleted T cells, or T cells were the source of the cDNA or gDNA that made up the material.

This clone was seen once. CDR3 length: 15 amino acids. The assay was immunoSEQ multiplex PCR, and TCRdb's table has in-frame clones only and misses some. The repertoire holds roughly 330,000 clones, with around 87% as singletons. The sample taken for sequencing was PBMCs or T cells enriched from blood (not recorded which). The sequence came from a woman younger than 45 who had recovered from COVID-19. The chain recombines TRBV21-1 with TRBJ2-2; TRBD1 is the table's D call and was not checked against the DNA. TRBV21-1 is flagged as a pseudogene. CDR3 DNA sequence: TGTGCCAGCAGACAGGGGCGGTCGAACACCGGGGAGCTGTTTTTT. As protein: CASRQGRSNTGELFF.